The clone carrying this T cell receptor beta chain was observed a few times. The antigen remains undetermined. V lost 0 bases and J 6 bases, leaving 10 bases between the germline ends. The CDR3 sequence is 14 residues long. Germline V gene sequence: CDR1 LGHNA, CDR2 YSLEER. The sample is drawn from a study of blood T cells in healthy people across ages. The second PCR ran about 6 to 11 cycles with a sample-barcoded 5' primer and J-beta primers. Every single cDNA molecule received a tag from a template-switch adaptor with 12 random nucleotides. TCRdb re-derived calls from the 5' RACE reads in MiXCR, one entry per CDR3 protein. The table shows fewer than 2 million distinct CDR3 sequences, with about two fifths occurring only once. Whole-study findings and limits: Age advanced and TCR beta diversity per million T cells fell, roughly linearly.

Per sample, at least 6 micrograms of total RNA were extracted. This TCR was sampled from a human donor in good health. Sequencing used blood. This chain connects TRBV4-3 to TRBJ2-3; no clear D. CDR3 residues: CASSQDFRSDTQYF. The CDR3 nucleotides are TGCGCCAGCAGCCAAGATTTCCGCTCCGATACGCAGTATTTT.